This T cell receptor beta chain was documented in a study of vaccination and CD4 T cells after COVID-19. Across the whole study: Overlapping SARS-CoV-2, HCoV-NL63, HCoV-OC43 and HCoV-229E spike peptides stimulated the cells.

Sequencing of DNA taken from cultured CD4+ T cells relied on the Oncomine TCR Beta short-read assay. Genomic DNA was taken out of cultured CD4+ T cells by extraction. TCRdb fed the PCR reads into MiXCR, producing one record per CDR3 protein. The sample has more than 6,000 distinct CDR3 sequences, under 70% seen once. The treatment denotes: approximately 10-day PBMC culture with coronavirus spike peptide pools or control peptides (ViraFEST assay). ViraFEST relied on peptide pools to expand antigen-specific T cells; the TCRs were sequenced afterward. Comments on this clonotype: Its antigen is unidentified.

Trimming removed 2 bases at V and 5 bases at J, with 7 bases between. Germline V gene lookup returns CDR1 SGHVS and CDR2 FQNEAQ. CDR3 length equals 13 residues. The chain links TRBV7-8 to TRBJ1-5, with D unresolved. What was sequenced was CD4+ T cells from blood, cultured in vitro. This clonotype was sampled from a human donor who had recovered from COVID-19. The CDR3 protein is CASSLRMDQPQHF. Here the CDR3 DNA reads TGTGCCAGCAGCTTACGCATGGATCAGCCCCAGCATTTT.